Listed here are 14 T cell receptor beta chains from one sample, sequenced in a study of T cells after yellow fever vaccination. TCRdb reanalysed the 5' RACE reads using MiXCR and keeps one entry per CDR3 protein. The sample comprises about 350,000 distinct CDR3 sequences, over 4% of which are singletons, and under 30% rests with the top ten. The sample was PBMCs, taken 5 days after the yellow fever booster vaccination. These TCRs come from a man younger than 35 who received the YFV17D yellow fever vaccine.

This clonotype has more than one count but fewer than ten. J is TRBJ2-1 and V is TRBV20-1, with 9 positions matching TRBD2. Looked up from germline, CDR1 is DFQATT and CDR2 is SNEGSKA (reference sequence). V lost 0 bases, J lost 4 bases, and 10 bases stayed unmatched. This CDR3 contains 17 residues. CDR3 sequence reads: CSARDVERGASYNEQFF. For the CDR3, the DNA is TGCAGTGCTAGAGATGTCGAGCGGGGGGCTTCTTACAATGAGCAGTTCTTC.

This clonotype appeared a few times. This chain joins TRBV19 and TRBJ2-3; D is possibly TRBD1 or TRBD2 (5 bases each). Trimming cost V 7 bases and J 0 bases, with 14 bases left between them. The CDR3 is 15 residues long. Germline CDR1 and CDR2: LNHDA and SQIVND (reference sequence). CDR3 in DNA: TGTGCCAGTAAGCAACGGGACCCTAGCACAGATACGCAGTATTTT. This sequence encodes CASKQRDPSTDTQYF.

This clonotype has at least ten counts. The V gene is TRBV7-2, the J gene TRBJ2-1; 8 bases match TRBD1. The germline V gene encodes CDR1 SGHTA and CDR2 FQGNSA. Unmatched junction bases numbered 3, after V lost 1 base and J lost 7 bases. The CDR3 is 14 residues long. CDR3 sequence: CASSLGRDRNEQFF. CDR3 DNA: TGTGCCAGCAGCTTAGGTCGGGACAGGAATGAGCAGTTCTTC.

There are a few counts of this clonotype. The V and J genes are TRBV6-5 and TRBJ2-2, with D maybe TRBD1 (5 bases). The CDR3 totals 14 residues. The V end lost 10 bases, the J end lost 1 base, and 13 bases lay between the germline ends. CDR1 MNHEY and CDR2 SVGAGI come from the germline V gene. The CDR3 sequence: CATQPDRNTGELFF. CDR3 in DNA: TGTGCCACCCAACCCGACAGGAACACCGGGGAGCTGTTTTTT.

This clonotype was detected only a few times. This chain links TRBV11-2 with TRBJ2-7, with D possibly being TRBD1 or TRBD2 (7 bases each). V dropped 5 bases and J dropped 5 bases, with 19 bases sitting between them. The germline CDR1 and CDR2 sequences are SGHAT and FQNNGV. The CDR3 spans 15 residues. CDR3 DNA: TGTGCCAGCAGCCCTGGGGGCAGGGGGACTAACGAGCAGTACTTC. Its translation is CASSPGGRGTNEQYF. The whole variable domain, filled in from reference TRBV11-2 and TRBJ2-7, reads EAGVAQSPRYKIIEKRQSVAFWCNPISGHATLYWYQQILGQGPKLLIQFQNNGVVDDSQLPKDRFSAERLKGVDSTLKIQPAKLEDSAVYLCASSPGGRGTNEQYFGPGTRLTVT.

This clonotype came up many times. V usage is TRBV5-1 and J usage is TRBJ2-3; no firm D call. The ends were cut back, 0 bases at V and 4 bases at J, with 6 bases in the middle. CDR1 is SGHRS and CDR2 is YFSETQ in the germline V gene. The CDR3 contains 13 residues. Written as DNA, the CDR3 is TGCGCCAGCAGCTTGGAAGCGTCAGATACGCAGTATTTT. Translating gives CASSLEASDTQYF.

The V gene is TRBV6-5, the J gene TRBJ2-3; TRBD2 matches 8 bases. CDR1 is MNHEY and CDR2 is SVGAGI in the germline V gene. The V gene end was trimmed by 11 bases and the J gene end by 5 bases; junction bases not matched to a gene: 6. This CDR3 region has 12 residues. The chain's CDR3 is CACTGGEDTQYF. The CDR3 coding sequence is TGTGCCTGTACGGGGGGGGAAGATACGCAGTATTTT.

This clonotype was detected many times. This chain connects TRBV30 to TRBJ1-1; D ambiguous. Germline assignment: CDR1 GTSNPN and CDR2 SVGIG (reference sequence). V was pared by 1 base and J by 0 bases, with 9 bases between. CDR3 length: 14 residues. The DNA of the CDR3 is TGTGCCTGGAGTGGGGTAGGGATGAACACTGAAGCTTTCTTT. Its protein product is CAWSGVGMNTEAFF. Variable domain in full (rest from reference TRBV30 and TRBJ1-1): SQTIHQWPATLVQPVGSPLSLECTVEGTSNPNLYWYRQAAGRGLQLLFYSVGIGQISSEVPQNLSASRPQDRQFILSSKKLLLSDSGFYLCAWSGVGMNTEAFFGQGTRLTVV.

This clonotype was counted many times. V usage is TRBV12-3 or TRBV12-4 and J usage is TRBJ1-3; D call uncertain. V was shortened by 3 bases and J by 0 bases, with 6 bases between the two germline ends. CDR3 length: 14 amino acids. The DNA for the CDR3 is TGTGCCAGCAGTTTGCGGACCTCTGGAAACACCATATATTTT. This sequence encodes CASSLRTSGNTIYF.

Only a few counts were recorded for this clonotype. The V gene is TRBV11-2, the J gene TRBJ2-2; D might be TRBD1 or TRBD2, each matching 5 bases. Germline CDR1 reads SGHAT; CDR2 reads FQNNGV. The V and J ends lost 5 bases and 3 bases respectively, with 13 bases between them. This CDR3 is built from 15 residues. The CDR3 sequence is CASSPRDRHTGELFF. The CDR3 DNA reads TGTGCCAGCAGCCCCCGGGACCGCCACACCGGGGAGCTGTTTTTT.

This chain joins TRBV15 and TRBJ2-7, with 7 bases fitting TRBD2. The germline V gene encodes CDR1 LNHNV and CDR2 YYDKDF (reference sequence). V lost 4 bases and J lost 7; bases outside the gene matches: 13. The CDR3 has 15 amino acids. CDR3 bases: TGTGCCACCAGCAACCGGGGGAGGGGCGCAGGAGAGCAGTACTTC. This gives the protein CATSNRGRGAGEQYF.

The sample holds a few counts of this clonotype. J is TRBJ2-1 and V is TRBV4-3, with D possibly being TRBD2 (6 bases). The V gene lost 0 bases and the J gene lost 2 bases, with 17 bases spanning the gap. Germline CDR1 is LGHNA and CDR2 is YSLEER. This CDR3 has 18 residues. The CDR3 protein is CASSQEPPGTSPYNEQFF. CDR3 bases: TGCGCCAGCAGCCAAGAGCCCCCAGGGACTTCTCCCTACAATGAGCAGTTCTTC.

At least ten counts were recorded for this clonotype. The V call is TRBV27, the J call TRBJ2-5, with D unresolved. This CDR3 region has 13 residues. V lost 2 bases and J lost 3, with 7 bases in between. Germline V lookup: CDR1 MNHEY, CDR2 SMNVEV (reference sequence). This chain's CDR3 is CASSLADEETQYF. The DNA for the CDR3 is TGTGCCAGCAGTTTAGCTGATGAAGAGACCCAGTACTTC.

The chain joins TRBV7-8 to TRBJ1-4; a possible D gene is TRBD1 (5 bases). The ends were cut back, 2 bases at V and 7 bases at J, with 14 bases in the middle. The CDR3 spans 15 residues. Per germline, CDR1 SGHVS and CDR2 FQNEAQ. The CDR3 is CASSLIPGQGEKLFF. The CDR3 bases are TGTGCCAGCAGCTTAATCCCCGGACAAGGTGAAAAACTGTTTTTT.